This TCR beta chain originates from a study of T cells after yellow fever vaccination. Study summary: Preparation of fractions with low cell numbers was performed using SMART-Seq v4 Ultra Low Input.

Template-switching 5'RACE yielded the TCR cDNA; a universal primer site and UMIs were added in the process. Each CDR3 protein gets one entry after TCRdb re-called the 5' RACE reads with MiXCR. The repertoire includes 100,000 to 150,000 distinct CDR3 sequences, roughly 8.2% of them detected once, and 40% sits in the top ten. Notes on the study in general: Repertoires obtained by FACS sorting could include abundant clonotypes that entered as contaminants from the bulk population.

With 4 bases removed from V and 3 bases from J, the gap between germline ends came to 13 bases. Germline lookup yields CDR1 SNHLY and CDR2 FYNNEI. CDR3 length equals 15 residues. This clonotype has a handful of counts. Its antigen is unknown. Material: CD8+ T cells sorted from PBMCs, obtained on the day of the yellow fever booster vaccination. This TCR was recovered from a man younger than 30 who received the YFV17D yellow fever vaccine. This chain connects TRBV2 to TRBJ2-1, with TRBD2 as a possible D gene (6 bases). The CDR3 DNA sequence: TGTGCCAGCAGTGGGGGAGGCGGAGTCTACAATGAGCAGTTCTTC. Protein: CASSGGGGVYNEQFF.